The 20 T cell receptor beta chains given below trace back to one sample, sequenced in a study of Graves' ophthalmopathy and Graves' hyperthyroidism. Beta-chain TCR CDR3 regions were amplified from RNA transcripts. The workflow started with a first-round RT-PCR run with HTBI primers and then moved on to a second-round multiplex PCR. Each CDR3 protein gets one entry after TCRdb re-called the multiplex PCR reads with MiXCR. The sample holds about 1.1 million distinct CDR3 sequences; roughly two fifths are singletons and the top ten take roughly 11%. Sequencing was done on a sample of peripheral blood or thyroid tissue (not recorded which). These receptors came from an adult man with Graves' hyperthyroidism.

This clonotype was seen only a few times. The V call is TRBV15, the J call TRBJ2-5; D gene unclear. V dropped 1 base and J dropped 3 bases, with 9 bases sitting between them. Germline CDR1 is LNHNV and CDR2 is YYDKDF (reference sequence). The CDR3 is 14 amino acids. CDR3 in DNA: TGTGCCACCAGCAGAGGGGGTAGGAAAGAGACCCAGTACTTC. Amino acid sequence: CATSRGGRKETQYF. The entire variable domain, with the rest obtained from reference TRBV15 and TRBJ2-5, is as follows: DAMVIQNPRYQVTQFGKPVTLSCSQTLNHNVMYWYQQKSSQAPKLLFHYYDKDFNNEADTPDNFQSRRPNTSFCFLDIRSPGLGDTAMYLCATSRGGRKETQYFGPGTRLLVL.

V is TRBV5-1 and J is TRBJ1-3; D uncertain. V lost 4 bases and J lost 1, with 9 bases in between. Germline assignment: CDR1 SGHRS and CDR2 YFSETQ. The CDR3 contains 14 residues. CDR3 residues: CASSRLASGNTIYF. CDR3 DNA sequence: TGCGCCAGCAGCAGACTAGCGTCTGGAAACACCATATATTTT.

This clonotype was counted many times. V is TRBV15 and J is TRBJ2-5; D unclear. The CDR3 contains 14 residues. Deletions cut 1 base from V and 2 bases from J, with 8 bases between. Germline V lookup: CDR1 LNHNV, CDR2 YYDKDF (reference sequence). The CDR3 DNA reads TGTGCCACCAGCAGAGGACCAGATCAAGAGACCCAGTACTTC. Translation gives CATSRGPDQETQYF.

The sample holds a few counts of this clonotype. Mismatch with germline at one junction end may stem from a read error. V and J are TRBV10-2 and TRBJ1-2, with D unclear. CDR3 length equals 13 residues. The germline V gene encodes CDR1 WSHSY and CDR2 SAAADI. CDR3 in amino acids: CASSEVWPSVETF. The CDR3 DNA follows: TGTGCCAGCAGTGAAGTGTGGCCTTCCGTCGAAACCTTC.

In its sample, this clonotype was seen many times. The rearrangement links TRBV7-2 to TRBJ2-7, with TRBD2 matching over 10 bases. V lost 0 bases, J lost 6 bases, and 5 bases stayed unmatched. CDR1 and CDR2 from the germline V gene are SGHTA and FQGNSA. The CDR3 totals 15 residues. CDR3 DNA: TGTGCCAGCAGCTTAGCCCCTAGCGGGAGTGTCGAGCAGTACTTC. Its protein is CASSLAPSGSVEQYF. Full variable domain (missing parts from reference TRBV7-2 and TRBJ2-7): GAGVSQSPSNKVTEKGKDVELRCDPISGHTALYWYRQSLGQGLEFLIYFQGNSAPDKSGLPSDRFSAERTGGSVSTLTIQRTQQEDSAVYLCASSLAPSGSVEQYFGPGTRLTVT.

The rearrangement uses TRBV19 and TRBJ2-2; the D gene is possibly TRBD1 (5 bases). The V gene lost 4 bases and the J gene lost 2 bases, with 11 bases spanning the gap. The CDR3 length is 15 residues. CDR1 and CDR2 from the germline V gene are LNHDA and SQIVND (reference sequence). CDR3 protein: CASSRPRVNTGELFF. The CDR3 DNA follows: TGTGCCAGTAGTAGACCCAGGGTTAACACCGGGGAGCTGTTTTTT.

This clonotype was recorded a few times. This chain uses TRBV4-1 with TRBJ1-4; D gene ambiguous. V lost 2 bases, J lost 7 bases, and 5 bases lay in between. The germline V gene encodes CDR1 MGHRA and CDR2 YSYEKL. The CDR3 has 12 residues. The CDR3 loop is CASSQPREKLFF. The DNA of the CDR3 is TGCGCCAGCAGCCAACCACGTGAAAAACTGTTTTTT.

This clonotype was recorded at least ten times. The V gene is TRBV29-1, the J gene TRBJ2-5; perhaps TRBD1 as D (6 bases). The CDR3 is made up of 14 amino acids. V was cut by 6 bases and J by 4 bases, with 18 bases left in between. Per germline, CDR1 SQVTM and CDR2 ANQGSEA. The DNA of the CDR3 is TGCAGCGTAAAAATACAGGGTACGAGAGAGACCCAGTACTTC. It yields the protein CSVKIQGTRETQYF.

As regards this clonotype: A much larger clone lies one base from this, so it may be a read error. This chain uses TRBV20-1 with TRBJ1-2; D not resolved. Germline V CDR1 and CDR2: DFQATT, SNEGSKA (reference sequence). The CDR3 covers 11 residues. This chain's CDR3 is CRFFENYGYTF. In DNA form, the CDR3 reads TGCCGTTTTTTCGAAAACTATGGCTACACCTTC.

This clonotype was detected many times. The V and J genes are TRBV15 and TRBJ2-7, with D tentatively TRBD2 (5 bases). This CDR3 is built from 14 residues. The V gene's germline CDR1 is LNHNV and CDR2 YYDKDF (reference sequence). Between the trimmed V and J ends, which lost 0 bases and 4 bases, there was a span of 10 bases. The CDR3: CATSRDRGFYEQYF. The DNA of the CDR3 is TGTGCCACCAGCAGAGATCGAGGGTTTTACGAGCAGTACTTC.

The genes are TRBV7-2 and TRBJ2-3, with 8 positions matching TRBD2. CDR1 SGHTA and CDR2 FQGNSA come from the germline V gene. This CDR3 has 17 residues. V was pared by 4 bases and J by 2 bases, with 11 bases of the junction left unmatched. The CDR3 region is CASSSLGAGAFTDTQYF. CDR3 nucleotide sequence: TGTGCCAGCAGCTCCCTCGGAGCGGGGGCGTTCACAGATACGCAGTATTTT.

J is TRBJ1-1 and V is TRBV7-9; D is undetermined. CDR1 is SEHNR and CDR2 is FQNEAQ in the germline V gene (reference sequence). This CDR3 spans 11 amino acids. V was shortened by 6 bases and J by 10 bases, with 12 bases between the two germline ends. The CDR3 DNA sequence: TGTGCCAGCAGGGCGGGTGGGCGAGCTTTCTTT. Translated: CASRAGGRAFF.

In regard to this clonotype: This may arise from a read error, as a much more abundant clone is one base away. V usage is TRBV19 and J usage is TRBJ2-5, with D perhaps matching TRBD1 or TRBD2 (5 bases each). This CDR3 region has 14 residues. Trimming took 6 bases from V and 5 from J, leaving 16 bases between them. Germline V CDR1 and CDR2: LNHDA, SQIVND (reference sequence). CDR3 sequence reads: CASRTGTHGETQYF. CDR3 nucleotide sequence: TGTGCCAGTAGAACCGGGACCCACGGCGAGACCCAGTACTTC.

This clonotype was seen only a few times. V usage is TRBV6-2 or TRBV6-3 and J usage is TRBJ2-2; D not resolved. The V end was cut by 6 bases, the J end by 6 bases, with 8 bases between. Looked up from germline, CDR1 is MNHEY and CDR2 is SVGEGT. The CDR3 is made up of 12 amino acids. The CDR3, as DNA: TGTGCCAGCAGGCCTCAGCCCGGGGAGCTGTTTTTT. Translation: CASRPQPGELFF.

This clonotype appeared many times. This chain uses TRBV10-3 with TRBJ2-7, with no clear D. The CDR3 has 14 amino acids. Trimming removed 4 bases at V and 2 bases at J, with 12 bases between. The germline gives CDR1 ENHRY, CDR2 SYGVKD. The CDR3 protein is CAISGPTQPYEQYF. The CDR3 DNA reads TGTGCCATCAGTGGACCGACACAGCCCTACGAGCAGTACTTC.

This clonotype has ten or more counts. The J gene is TRBJ1-6, the V gene TRBV12-3 or TRBV12-4, with D unclear. This CDR3 spans 15 amino acids. Deletions cut 2 bases from V and 5 bases from J, with 10 bases between. The CDR3 region has the DNA TGTGCCAGCAGTTTATTCGGTGTGGATAATTCACCCCTCCACTTT. This gives the protein CASSLFGVDNSPLHF.

V gene TRBV7-9 combines with J gene TRBJ2-3; 7 positions match TRBD2. CDR1 is SEHNR, CDR2 FQNEAQ, per germline (reference sequence). The V segment lost 5 bases and the J segment 4 bases; nucleotides outside the gene matches: 15. CDR3 length: 17 amino acids. CDR3 amino acids: CASSPWTIAGLSDTQYF. CDR3 bases: TGTGCCAGCAGCCCATGGACGATAGCGGGTCTCTCAGATACGCAGTATTTT.

This clonotype occurred many times. The chain joins TRBV7-9 to TRBJ1-3; D is ambiguous. The CDR3 consists of 15 residues. V lost 6 bases and J lost 0, with 12 bases in between. CDR1 and CDR2 (germline): SEHNR, FQNEAQ (reference sequence). This chain's CDR3 is CASRQRASSGNTIYF. Written as DNA, the CDR3 is TGTGCCAGCAGACAAAGGGCATCCTCTGGAAACACCATATATTTT.

This clonotype was seen ten or more times. This chain links TRBV7-8 with TRBJ1-6; possible D gene TRBD1, 6 bases. The CDR3 has 14 residues. Trimming left V 4 bases short and J 9 bases short, with 13 bases between. The germline CDR1 and CDR2 sequences are SGHVS and FQNEAQ. CDR3 sequence: CASSSPTGSSPLHF. The CDR3 DNA is TGTGCCAGCAGCTCACCAACAGGGAGTTCACCCCTCCACTTT.

This clonotype was picked up a small number of times. The chain uses TRBV29-1 and TRBJ2-2; D remains ambiguous. This CDR3 region has 11 residues. V was shortened by 3 bases and J by 8 bases, with 7 bases between the two germline ends. Per the germline V gene, CDR1 is SQVTM and CDR2 is ANQGSEA. The CDR3 nucleotides are TGCAGCGTTGATGAGACAGGGGAGCTGTTTTTT. Its protein product is CSVDETGELFF.